This T cell receptor (beta chain) originates from a study of blood T cell repertoires in COVID-19. Study-level information: Acute and convalescent COVID-19 samples came from the United States, Italy and Spain.

Method: immunoSEQ multiplex PCR; TCRdb's copy keeps in-frame clones and lacks some. The table has some 250,000 clones, about four fifths seen once. CDR3 length equals 14 residues. Germline values: CDR1 KGHSH, CDR2 LQKENI. V was trimmed by 3 bases and J by 0 bases, leaving 5 bases between them. The chain is built from TRBV18 and TRBJ1-4, with D unresolved. The receptor was derived from a man aged 45-65 years with active or convalescent COVID-19. The sequenced sample consisted of peripheral blood. The CDR3 DNA reads TGTGCCAGCTCACCTTCGGCAACTAATGAAAAACTGTTTTTT. Protein: CASSPSATNEKLFF. The complete variable domain, with remaining parts taken from reference TRBV18 and TRBJ1-4, reads NAGVMQNPRHLVRRRGQEARLRCSPMKGHSHVYWYRQLPEEGLKFMVYLQKENIIDESGMPKERFSAEFPKEGPSILRIQQVVRGDSAAYFCASSPSATNEKLFFGSGTQLSVL.